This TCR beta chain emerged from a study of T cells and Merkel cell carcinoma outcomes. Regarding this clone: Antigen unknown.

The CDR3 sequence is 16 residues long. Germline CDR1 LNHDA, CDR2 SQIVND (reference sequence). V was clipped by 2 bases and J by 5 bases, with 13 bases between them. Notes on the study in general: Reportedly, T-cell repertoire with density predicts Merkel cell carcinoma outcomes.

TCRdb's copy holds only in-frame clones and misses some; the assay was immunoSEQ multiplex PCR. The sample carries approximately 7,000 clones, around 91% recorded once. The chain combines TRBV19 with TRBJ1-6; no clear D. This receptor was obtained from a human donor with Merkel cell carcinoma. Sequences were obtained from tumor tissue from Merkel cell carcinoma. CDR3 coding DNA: TGTGCCAGTAGTATAATCAGCAGCGCCGATAATTCACCCCTCCACTTT. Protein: CASSIISSADNSPLHF.